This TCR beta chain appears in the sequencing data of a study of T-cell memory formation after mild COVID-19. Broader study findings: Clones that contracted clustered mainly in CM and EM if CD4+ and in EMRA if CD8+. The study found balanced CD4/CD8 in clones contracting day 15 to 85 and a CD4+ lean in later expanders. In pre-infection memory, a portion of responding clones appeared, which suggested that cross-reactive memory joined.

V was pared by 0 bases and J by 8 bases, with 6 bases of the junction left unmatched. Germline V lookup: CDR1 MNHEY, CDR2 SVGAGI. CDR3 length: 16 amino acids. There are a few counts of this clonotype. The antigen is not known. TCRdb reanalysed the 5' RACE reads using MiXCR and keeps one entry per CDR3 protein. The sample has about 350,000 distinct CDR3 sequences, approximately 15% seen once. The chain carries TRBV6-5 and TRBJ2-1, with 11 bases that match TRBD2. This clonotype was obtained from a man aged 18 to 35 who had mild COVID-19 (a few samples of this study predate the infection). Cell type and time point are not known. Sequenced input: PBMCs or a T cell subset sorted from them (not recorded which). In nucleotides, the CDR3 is TGTGCCAGCAGTTACTCTATAACTAGCGGGGGTGATGAGCAGTTCTTC. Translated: CASSYSITSGGDEQFF.